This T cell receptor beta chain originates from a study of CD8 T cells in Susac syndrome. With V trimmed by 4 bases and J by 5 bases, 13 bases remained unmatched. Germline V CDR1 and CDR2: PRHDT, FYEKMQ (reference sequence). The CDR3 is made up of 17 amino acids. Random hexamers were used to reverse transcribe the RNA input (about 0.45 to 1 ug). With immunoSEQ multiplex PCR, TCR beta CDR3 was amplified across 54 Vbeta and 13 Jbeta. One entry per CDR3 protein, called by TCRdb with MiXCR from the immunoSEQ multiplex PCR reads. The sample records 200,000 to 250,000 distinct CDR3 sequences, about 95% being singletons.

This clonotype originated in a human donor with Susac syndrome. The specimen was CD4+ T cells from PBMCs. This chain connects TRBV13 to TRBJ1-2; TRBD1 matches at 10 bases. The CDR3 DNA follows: TGTGCCAGCAGCTCGTTATCCGGGACAGGGGCCGATTATGGCTACACCTTC. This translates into CASSSLSGTGADYGYTF.